The clone carrying this T cell receptor (beta chain) was detected only once. The data were taken from a study of blood T cell repertoires in COVID-19. Study-wide context: PBMCs, B-cell-depleted T cells, or T cells provided the cDNA or gDNA that made up the material.

Ages ranged from 18 to 89 years, with residence in about two dozen US areas. Cohort assignment relied on participant-reported clinical history. V was cut by 0 bases and J by 5 bases, with 22 bases left in between. Per germline, CDR1 LGHNA and CDR2 YSLEER. The CDR3 totals 18 residues. Sequenced by immunoSEQ multiplex PCR; TCRdb stores in-frame clones only, minus some. The sample lists fewer than 400,000 clones; around 92% were seen once. The rearrangement uses TRBV4-3 and TRBJ2-5, with a weak D call TRBD1 (6 bases). This sequence was found in a young woman who had recovered from COVID-19. The sequenced sample was PBMCs or T cells enriched from blood (not recorded which). CDR3 sequence reads: CASSQESFRGVPGETQYF. The CDR3 DNA reads TGCGCCAGCAGCCAAGAAAGTTTCAGGGGTGTGCCCGGGGAGACCCAGTACTTC.